This T cell receptor beta chain was retrieved from a study of shared clonotypes between healthy human individuals. Findings of the study overall: On the whole, naive subsets had larger estimated richness than memory subsets had.

In regard to this clone: Antigen specificity is unknown.

Assay execution took place at the deep level. Some clones are missing from TCRdb's copy, which holds only in-frame ones; the method was immunoSEQ multiplex PCR. Of 100,000 or so clones listed, about 70% were seen once; the top ten hold about 23%. The CDR3 is 17 residues long. V lost 6 bases, J lost 0 bases, and 11 bases stayed unmatched. The germline gives CDR1 MDHEN, CDR2 SYDVKM. This receptor was identified in a woman aged 25-40 years in good health. Material for sequencing was memory CD8+ T cells sorted from blood. Subset described: CD45RO+ cells pooled with CCR7-negative TemRA cells. This chain links TRBV28 with TRBJ2-1; 7 nucleotides agree with TRBD2. For the CDR3, the DNA is TGTGCCAGCAGGCTGAGCGGGAAGTGGAGCTCCTACAATGAGCAGTTCTTC. This translates into CASRLSGKWSSYNEQFF.